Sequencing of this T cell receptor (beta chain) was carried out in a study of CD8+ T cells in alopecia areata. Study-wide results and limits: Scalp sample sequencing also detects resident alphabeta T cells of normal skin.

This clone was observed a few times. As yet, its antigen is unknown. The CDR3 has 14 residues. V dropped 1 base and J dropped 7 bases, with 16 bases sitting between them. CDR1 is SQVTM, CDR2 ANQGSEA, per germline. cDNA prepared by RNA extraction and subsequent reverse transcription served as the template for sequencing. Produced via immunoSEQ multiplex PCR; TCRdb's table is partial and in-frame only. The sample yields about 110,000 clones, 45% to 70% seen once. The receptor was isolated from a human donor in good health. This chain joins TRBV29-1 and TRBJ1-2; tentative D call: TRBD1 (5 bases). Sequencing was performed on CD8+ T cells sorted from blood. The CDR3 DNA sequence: TGCAGCGTTGAAGGAGGAGCCAGGGAGGGTGGCTACACCTTC. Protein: CSVEGGAREGGYTF. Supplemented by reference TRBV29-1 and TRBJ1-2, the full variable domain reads SAVISQKPSRDICQRGTSLTIQCQVDSQVTMMFWYRQQPGQSLTLIATANQGSEATYESGFVIDKFPISRPNLTFSTLTVSNMSPEDSSIYLCSVEGGAREGGYTFGSGTRLTVV.